Following are 19 T cell receptor beta chains from one sample sequenced in a study of monozygotic twins with inflammatory bowel disease. TCRdb re-called the 5' RACE reads and gives one entry per CDR3 protein, without DNA. The listing contains 420,000 or so distinct CDR3 sequences. The source material was blood. The receptors derive from a human donor with ulcerative colitis or Crohn's disease, or a healthy co-twin of an affected twin (not recorded which).

The rearrangement links TRBV3-1 to TRBJ1-6; absent DNA, TCRdb's TRBD1 call cannot be checked. The CDR3 totals 16 residues. CDR1 and CDR2 (germline): LGHDT, YNNKEL (reference sequence). The CDR3 is CASSPAHRVQLEPLHF.

V usage is TRBV6-1 and J usage is TRBJ2-7; the D call of TRBD2 rests on TCRdb alone, since no DNA is present to check it. This CDR3 comprises 15 residues. Looked up from germline, CDR1 is MNHNS and CDR2 is SASEGT. The CDR3 spells CASRIPLADTYEQYF.

The chain employs TRBV5-1 and TRBJ1-1; as DNA is missing, the TRBD1 call by TCRdb cannot be tested. Germline CDR1 reads SGHRS; CDR2 reads YFSETQ. CDR3 length: 14 residues. The CDR3 sequence: CASSSQKGGTEAFF.

This chain links TRBV19 with TRBJ2-1; TCRdb reports TRBD1, a call that lacks DNA to check it against. CDR1 and CDR2 from the germline V gene are LNHDA and SQIVND (reference sequence). The CDR3 loop spans 14 amino acids. The CDR3 here is CASSRQGYYNEQFF.

The V call is TRBV20-1, the J call TRBJ1-5. Per germline, CDR1 DFQATT and CDR2 SNEGSKA (reference sequence). The CDR3 spans 13 residues. The CDR3 reads CSVGGQSNQPQHF.

The chain joins TRBV20-1 to TRBJ2-7; lacking DNA, the TRBD2 call made by TCRdb goes unchecked. CDR3 length equals 12 residues. Germline V gene data show CDR1 as DFQATT and CDR2 as SNEGSKA (reference sequence). The CDR3 is CSAPLSTPEQYF.

The chain combines TRBV10-1 with TRBJ2-1; absent DNA, TCRdb's TRBD1 call cannot be checked. Germline values: CDR1 WNHNN, CDR2 SYGVQD (reference sequence). The CDR3 has 12 residues. CDR3 residues: CASSESGGVQFF.

The chain links TRBV7-9 to TRBJ2-1; without DNA, the TCRdb call of TRBD2 cannot be checked. CDR1 and CDR2 from the germline V gene are SEHNR and FQNEAQ (reference sequence). The CDR3 is made up of 15 amino acids. The CDR3: CASSLVAGGPYEQFF.

The chain has TRBV5-4 and TRBJ2-3; TCRdb designates TRBD2, a call that cannot be tested without DNA. The CDR3 is made up of 17 amino acids. In germline, CDR1 is SGHNT, CDR2 YYREEE (reference sequence). The CDR3 protein is CASSSRTSGASKDTQYF.

The chain combines TRBV20-1 with TRBJ2-1; TCRdb designates TRBD1, a call that cannot be tested without DNA. Germline-derived CDR1 and CDR2 are DFQATT and SNEGSKA (reference sequence). The CDR3 contains 15 residues. The CDR3 sequence is CSAEELRGFSHEQFF.

The genes are TRBV5-1 and TRBJ1-2; TCRdb's assignment of TRBD1 cannot be checked, as there is no DNA. CDR3 length: 12 amino acids. The germline V gene has CDR1 SGHRS and CDR2 YFSETQ. This CDR3 is CASSPVQGVYTF. The variable domain in full, with the rest retrieved from reference TRBV5-1 and TRBJ1-2, is KAGVTQTPRYLIKTRGQQVTLSCSPISGHRSVSWYQQTPGQGLQFLFEYFSETQRNKGNFPGRFSGRQFSNSRSEMNVSTLELGDSALYLCASSPVQGVYTFGSGTRLTVV.

The CDR3 is CSAKRDGGRTEAFF. The chain uses TRBV20-1 and TRBJ1-1. The CDR3 spans 14 residues. Germline CDR1 reads DFQATT; CDR2 reads SNEGSKA (reference sequence).

The genes are TRBV7-2 and TRBJ2-3; TCRdb proposes TRBD2, but this gene call is untestable without DNA. Germline assignment: CDR1 SGHTA and CDR2 FQGNSA. This CDR3 has 13 residues. The CDR3 sequence: CASSLQFEGTQYF. Using reference TRBV7-2 and TRBJ2-3 for the parts outside the CDR3, the full variable domain is GAGVSQSPSNKVTEKGKDVELRCDPISGHTALYWYRQSLGQGLEFLIYFQGNSAPDKSGLPSDRFSAERTGGSVSTLTIQRTQQEDSAVYLCASSLQFEGTQYFGPGTRLTVL.

V usage is TRBV5-5 and J usage is TRBJ1-2; TCRdb returns TRBD1, unconfirmable since there is no DNA. Per the germline V gene, CDR1 is SGHKS and CDR2 is YYEKEE (reference sequence). This CDR3 is 15 amino acids long. CDR3 amino acids: CASSLGPRDRKGDTF. Looking up the rest from reference TRBV5-5 and TRBJ1-2 gives the full variable domain: DAGVTQSPTHLIKTRGQQVTLRCSPISGHKSVSWYQQVLGQGPQFIFQYYEKEERGRGNFPDRFSARQFPNYSSELNVNALLLGDSALYLCASSLGPRDRKGDTFGSGTRLTVV.

The V call is TRBV28, the J call TRBJ2-7; TCRdb's D call, TRBD1, is unchecked because there is no DNA. This CDR3 spans 14 amino acids. Germline V lookup: CDR1 MDHEN, CDR2 SYDVKM. The CDR3 here is CASSLVVPGYEQYF. The whole variable domain, remainder taken from reference TRBV28 and TRBJ2-7, is DVKVTQSSRYLVKRTGEKVFLECVQDMDHENMFWYRQDPGLGLRLIYFSYDVKMKEKGDIPEGYSVSREKKERFSLILESASTNQTSMYLCASSLVVPGYEQYFGPGTRLTVT.

This sequence joins TRBV19 and TRBJ1-5. The CDR3 has 15 amino acids. Germline V gene sequence: CDR1 LNHDA, CDR2 SQIVND (reference sequence). The CDR3 sequence: CASSGAGNRDQPQHF. Full variable domain (missing parts from reference TRBV19 and TRBJ1-5): DGGITQSPKYLFRKEGQNVTLSCEQNLNHDAMYWYRQDPGQGLRLIYYSQIVNDFQKGDIAEGYSVSREKKESFPLTVTSAQKNPTAFYLCASSGAGNRDQPQHFGDGTRLSIL.

The CDR3 region is CAISEVAAQETQYF. This rearrangement joins TRBV10-3 to TRBJ2-5. CDR3 length equals 14 residues. Per germline, CDR1 ENHRY and CDR2 SYGVKD.

The V and J genes are TRBV5-1 and TRBJ1-2; TCRdb's D gene call, TRBD1, goes unchecked for lack of DNA. The germline V gene encodes CDR1 SGHRS and CDR2 YFSETQ. The CDR3 is made up of 14 amino acids. CDR3 region: CASSSNGGAGGYTF.

This chain connects TRBV6-1 to TRBJ1-2; absent DNA, TCRdb's TRBD1 call cannot be checked. Germline CDR1 reads MNHNS; CDR2 reads SASEGT. The CDR3 extends over 15 amino acids. The CDR3 reads CASRDTRNANYGYTF.